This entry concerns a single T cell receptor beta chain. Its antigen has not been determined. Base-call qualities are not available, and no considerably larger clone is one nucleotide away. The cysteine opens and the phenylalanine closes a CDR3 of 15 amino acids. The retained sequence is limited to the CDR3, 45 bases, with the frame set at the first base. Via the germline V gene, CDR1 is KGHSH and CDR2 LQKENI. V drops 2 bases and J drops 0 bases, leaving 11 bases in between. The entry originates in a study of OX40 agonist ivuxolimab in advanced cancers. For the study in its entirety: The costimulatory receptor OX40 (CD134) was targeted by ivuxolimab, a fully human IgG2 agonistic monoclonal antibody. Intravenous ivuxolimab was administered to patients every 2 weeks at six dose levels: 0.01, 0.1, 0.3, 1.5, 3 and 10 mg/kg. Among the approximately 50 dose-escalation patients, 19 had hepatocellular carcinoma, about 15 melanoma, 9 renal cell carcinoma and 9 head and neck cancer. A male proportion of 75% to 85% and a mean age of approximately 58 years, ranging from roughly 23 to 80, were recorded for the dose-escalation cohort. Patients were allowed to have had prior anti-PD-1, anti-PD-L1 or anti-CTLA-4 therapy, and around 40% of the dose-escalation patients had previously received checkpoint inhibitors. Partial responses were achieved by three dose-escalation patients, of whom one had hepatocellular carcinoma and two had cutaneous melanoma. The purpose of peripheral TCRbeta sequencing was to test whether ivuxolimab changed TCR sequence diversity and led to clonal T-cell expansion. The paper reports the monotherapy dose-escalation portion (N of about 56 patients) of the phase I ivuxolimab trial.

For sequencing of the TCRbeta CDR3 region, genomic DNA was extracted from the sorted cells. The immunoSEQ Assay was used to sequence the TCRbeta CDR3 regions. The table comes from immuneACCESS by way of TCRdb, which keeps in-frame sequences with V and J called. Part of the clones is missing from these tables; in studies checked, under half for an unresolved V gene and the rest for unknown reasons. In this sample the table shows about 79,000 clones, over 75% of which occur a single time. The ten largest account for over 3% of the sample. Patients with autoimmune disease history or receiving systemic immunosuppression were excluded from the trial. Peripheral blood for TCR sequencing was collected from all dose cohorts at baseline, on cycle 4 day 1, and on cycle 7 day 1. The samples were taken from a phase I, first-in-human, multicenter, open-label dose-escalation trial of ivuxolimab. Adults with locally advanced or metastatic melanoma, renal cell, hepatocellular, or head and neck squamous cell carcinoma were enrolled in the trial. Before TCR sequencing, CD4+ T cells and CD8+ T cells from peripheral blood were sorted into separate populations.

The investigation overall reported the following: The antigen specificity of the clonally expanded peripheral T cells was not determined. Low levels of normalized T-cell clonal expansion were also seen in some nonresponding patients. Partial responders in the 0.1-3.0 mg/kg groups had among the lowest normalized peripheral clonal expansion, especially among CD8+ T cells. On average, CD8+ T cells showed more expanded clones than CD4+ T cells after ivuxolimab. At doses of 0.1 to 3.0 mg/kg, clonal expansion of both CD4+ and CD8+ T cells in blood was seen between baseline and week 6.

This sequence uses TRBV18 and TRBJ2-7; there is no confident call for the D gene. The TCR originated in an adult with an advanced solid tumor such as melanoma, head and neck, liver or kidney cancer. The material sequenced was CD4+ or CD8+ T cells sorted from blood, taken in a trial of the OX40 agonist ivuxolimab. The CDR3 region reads CASSPGMAYSYEQYF. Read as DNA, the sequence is TGTGCCAGCTCACCAGGGATGGCTTACTCCTACGAGCAGTACTTC.